A selection of T cell receptor beta chains follows, all from one sample in a study of blood T cell repertoires in COVID-19. Assay used: immunoSEQ multiplex PCR; TCRdb lists only in-frame clones, some missing. Among under 250,000 clones listed, approximately 89% were seen once. Sequencing was performed on peripheral blood. Every receptor here comes from a woman aged 55-69 years who had recovered from COVID-19. Both conserved end residues are part of each CDR3. The D gene is left open where the match is weak. The listing skips clone size in some rows; elsewhere it reads once, few, many or a size class.

d_gene: NA
abundance: NA
j_gene: TRBJ2-1
len: 16
v_gene: TRBV20-1
CDR3nt: TGCAGTGTTATTGACTTAGTAAAATTCACCTACAATGAGCAGTTCTTC
CDR3aa: CSVIDLVKFTYNEQFF

d_gene: TRBD1
abundance: many
j_gene: TRBJ1-3
len: 14
v_gene: TRBV29-1
CDR3nt: TGCAGCGTAGTTGGACAGGGGGCTGAAAACACCATATATTTT
CDR3aa: CSVVGQGAENTIYF

d_gene: TRBD1
abundance: NA
j_gene: TRBJ2-1
len: 16
v_gene: TRBV5-4
CDR3nt: TGTGCCAGCAGCCCGGACAGGGACCTATCCTACAATGAGCAGTTCTTC
CDR3aa: CASSPDRDLSYNEQFF

d_gene: NA
abundance: NA
j_gene: TRBJ2-7
len: 16
v_gene: TRBV28
CDR3nt: TGTGCCAGCAGTTTATATCCAGCGTCCTTAGAATACGAGCAGTACTTC
CDR3aa: CASSLYPASLEYEQYF

d_gene: NA
abundance: NA
j_gene: TRBJ1-4
len: 15
v_gene: TRBV7-8
CDR3nt: TGTGCCAGCAGCTTAGGCGGAGGGGTTAATGAAAAACTGTTTTTT
CDR3aa: CASSLGGGVNEKLFF

d_gene: NA
abundance: NA
j_gene: TRBJ2-7
len: 15
v_gene: TRBV10-3
CDR3nt: TGTGCCATCAGTGAGCCAGGTAGGCCCTCCTACGAGCAGTACTTC
CDR3aa: CAISEPGRPSYEQYF

d_gene: NA
abundance: NA
j_gene: TRBJ1-2
len: 14
v_gene: TRBV11-2
CDR3nt: TGTGCCAGCAGCTCAATGACAGTTTTGGGTGGCTACACCTTC
CDR3aa: CASSSMTVLGGYTF

d_gene: NA
abundance: few
j_gene: TRBJ1-4
len: 14
v_gene: TRBV3-1/TRBV3-2
CDR3nt: TGTGCCAGCAGCGCCTCGGGTCTTAATGAAAAACTGTTTTTT
CDR3aa: CASSASGLNEKLFF

d_gene: TRBD2
abundance: NA
j_gene: TRBJ2-3
len: 14
v_gene: TRBV27
CDR3nt: TGTGCCAGCAGTCTCAGACTAGCATCAGATACGCAGTATTTT
CDR3aa: CASSLRLASDTQYF

d_gene: TRBD1
abundance: many
j_gene: TRBJ2-3
len: 13
v_gene: TRBV4-3
CDR3nt: TGCGCCAGCAGGGGACAGTCCACAGATACGCAGTATTTT
CDR3aa: CASRGQSTDTQYF

d_gene: NA
abundance: NA
j_gene: TRBJ1-6
len: 18
v_gene: TRBV7-9
CDR3nt: TGTGCCAGCAGCCGCCCCGTAAGCGGGACCCCCTATAATTCACCCCTCCACTTT
CDR3aa: CASSRPVSGTPYNSPLHF

d_gene: TRBD1
abundance: NA
j_gene: TRBJ1-2
len: 15
v_gene: TRBV6-2/TRBV6-3
CDR3nt: TGTGCCAGCAGTCGCTCCGGGACAGTTAACTATGGCTACACCTTC
CDR3aa: CASSRSGTVNYGYTF

d_gene: NA
abundance: NA
j_gene: TRBJ2-5
len: 17
v_gene: TRBV10-3
CDR3nt: TGTGCCATCAGTGAGGGCTCAACTAGCAGGGATGAAGAGACCCAGTACTTC
CDR3aa: CAISEGSTSRDEETQYF

d_gene: NA
abundance: NA
j_gene: TRBJ1-2
len: 15
v_gene: TRBV3-1/TRBV3-2
CDR3nt: TGTGCCAGCAGCCAAGATAGGTGGACAGCCTATGGCTACACCTTC
CDR3aa: CASSQDRWTAYGYTF

d_gene: NA
abundance: NA
j_gene: TRBJ2-5
len: 13
v_gene: TRBV9
CDR3nt: TGTGCCAGCAGCGAGAGATCTAGCGAGGCCCAGTACTTC
CDR3aa: CASSERSSEAQYF

d_gene: TRBD2
abundance: NA
j_gene: TRBJ2-7
len: 15
v_gene: TRBV28
CDR3nt: TGTGCCAGCAGTCCCGGACTAGCGGGGGTCAGGGAGCAGTACTTC
CDR3aa: CASSPGLAGVREQYF

d_gene: TRBD1
abundance: few
j_gene: TRBJ1-3
len: 16
v_gene: TRBV28
CDR3nt: TGTGCCAGCAGTAGACTTTCAGGGGGCTCTGGAAACACCATATATTTT
CDR3aa: CASSRLSGGSGNTIYF

d_gene: NA
abundance: NA
j_gene: TRBJ2-3
len: 15
v_gene: TRBV11-3
CDR3nt: TGTGCCAGCAGCTTAGCAGGGGTTGGGACAGATACGCAGTATTTT
CDR3aa: CASSLAGVGTDTQYF

d_gene: TRBD1
abundance: once
j_gene: TRBJ1-2
len: 13
v_gene: TRBV6-5
CDR3nt: TGTGCCAGCAGTTCGGACAGGGGCTATAGCTACACCTTC
CDR3aa: CASSSDRGYSYTF

d_gene: NA
abundance: NA
j_gene: TRBJ1-2
len: 11
v_gene: TRBV29-1
CDR3nt: TGCAGCTCACAGGGAGACTATGGCTACACCTTC
CDR3aa: CSSQGDYGYTF

d_gene: NA
abundance: NA
j_gene: TRBJ1-1
len: 14
v_gene: TRBV5-1
CDR3nt: TGCGCCAGCAGCTTGGGGGGGCTGATCACTGAAGCTTTCTTT
CDR3aa: CASSLGGLITEAFF

d_gene: TRBD1
abundance: NA
j_gene: TRBJ1-2
len: 16
v_gene: TRBV9
CDR3nt: TGTGCCAGCAGCGTAGGGGACAGGGGGCTTCGGTATGGCTACACCTTC
CDR3aa: CASSVGDRGLRYGYTF

d_gene: NA
abundance: NA
j_gene: TRBJ2-5
len: 13
v_gene: TRBV7-9
CDR3nt: TGTGCCAGCAGCTTTACTAACCAAGAGACCCAGTACTTC
CDR3aa: CASSFTNQETQYF

d_gene: NA
abundance: once
j_gene: TRBJ1-5
len: 14
v_gene: TRBV28
CDR3nt: TGTGCCAGCAGTTTAAAGCGCTACAATCAGCCCCAGCATTTT
CDR3aa: CASSLKRYNQPQHF

d_gene: NA
abundance: NA
j_gene: TRBJ1-2
len: 12
v_gene: TRBV3-1/TRBV3-2
CDR3nt: TGTGCCAGCAGCCAAGTAGAAGAGGGCTACACCTTC
CDR3aa: CASSQVEEGYTF

d_gene: NA
abundance: NA
j_gene: TRBJ1-3
len: 14
v_gene: TRBV5-6
CDR3nt: TGTGCCAGCAGCAAACAGGCTGCTGGAAACACCATATATTTT
CDR3aa: CASSKQAAGNTIYF

d_gene: NA
abundance: NA
j_gene: TRBJ1-1
len: 11
v_gene: TRBV29-1
CDR3nt: TGCAGCGTTGGAGGTCGCACCGAAGCTTTCTTT
CDR3aa: CSVGGRTEAFF

d_gene: TRBD1
abundance: NA
j_gene: TRBJ2-7
len: 15
v_gene: TRBV6-5
CDR3nt: TGTGCCAGCATTATTACGGGACAGGGGAGGCGGGAGCAGTACTTC
CDR3aa: CASIITGQGRREQYF

d_gene: TRBD1
abundance: NA
j_gene: TRBJ2-5
len: 16
v_gene: TRBV9
CDR3nt: TGTGCCAGTTCTGCCGTCGGACAGGGCCTTCAAGAGACCCAGTACTTC
CDR3aa: CASSAVGQGLQETQYF

d_gene: TRBD2
abundance: NA
j_gene: TRBJ2-1
len: 15
v_gene: TRBV5-1
CDR3nt: TGCGCCAGCAATATAGCGGGGGTCTCCTACAATGAGCAGTTCTTC
CDR3aa: CASNIAGVSYNEQFF

d_gene: NA
abundance: few
j_gene: TRBJ1-2
len: 13
v_gene: TRBV27
CDR3nt: TGTGCCAGCAGTTTATTTTGGCAGTCTGGCTACACCTTC
CDR3aa: CASSLFWQSGYTF

d_gene: NA
abundance: NA
j_gene: TRBJ2-5
len: 14
v_gene: TRBV4-3
CDR3nt: TGCGCCAGCAGCCAAGTAGTGATGGAGGAGACCCAGTACTTC
CDR3aa: CASSQVVMEETQYF

d_gene: TRBD1
abundance: NA
j_gene: TRBJ2-7
len: 13
v_gene: TRBV5-1
CDR3nt: TGCGCCAGCAGCTGGGACAGGGGCTACGAGCAGTACTTC
CDR3aa: CASSWDRGYEQYF

d_gene: NA
abundance: NA
j_gene: TRBJ2-3
len: 13
v_gene: TRBV5-6
CDR3nt: TGTGCCAGCAGCTACCAGGGTTCAGATACGCAGTATTTT
CDR3aa: CASSYQGSDTQYF

d_gene: TRBD1
abundance: NA
j_gene: TRBJ2-5
len: 15
v_gene: TRBV7-8
CDR3nt: TGTGCCAGCTGCCAGGGGGATTCCGGTCGAGAGACCCAGTACTTC
CDR3aa: CASCQGDSGRETQYF

d_gene: NA
abundance: NA
j_gene: TRBJ2-3
len: 13
v_gene: TRBV18
CDR3nt: TGTGCCAGCTCACCAAGTAGTCCAGATACGCAGTATTTT
CDR3aa: CASSPSSPDTQYF

d_gene: TRBD2
abundance: NA
j_gene: TRBJ2-7
len: 14
v_gene: TRBV5-5
CDR3nt: TGTGCCAGCAGCTTAGGGAGGGGTCTGGGCGAGCAGTACTTC
CDR3aa: CASSLGRGLGEQYF

d_gene: NA
abundance: NA
j_gene: TRBJ1-1
len: 15
v_gene: TRBV5-4
CDR3nt: TGTGCCAGCACCGGGGAAGGGATTGGGAACACTGAAGCTTTCTTT
CDR3aa: CASTGEGIGNTEAFF

d_gene: NA
abundance: NA
j_gene: TRBJ2-1
len: 15
v_gene: TRBV9
CDR3nt: TGTGCCAGCAGCGGGGGCCTCCGGGGGTACAATGAGCAGTTCTTC
CDR3aa: CASSGGLRGYNEQFF

d_gene: TRBD1
abundance: NA
j_gene: TRBJ1-6
len: 15
v_gene: TRBV4-1
CDR3nt: TGCGCCAGCAGCCCGGGACAGAGATATAATTCACCCCTCCACTTT
CDR3aa: CASSPGQRYNSPLHF

d_gene: TRBD1
abundance: NA
j_gene: TRBJ1-2
len: 14
v_gene: TRBV9
CDR3nt: TGTGCCAGCAGCGTTGCAGGGGGTTATTATGGCTACACCTTC
CDR3aa: CASSVAGGYYGYTF

d_gene: TRBD1
abundance: NA
j_gene: TRBJ1-2
len: 13
v_gene: TRBV10-3
CDR3nt: TGTGCCATCACCCCGGACAGGAACTATGGCTACACCTTC
CDR3aa: CAITPDRNYGYTF